This TCR beta chain was retrieved from a study of T cell responses to AZD1222 COVID-19 vaccine. Study outcomes and limitations: Spike regions recognized by vaccine-associated CD4 TCRs spanned the protein, led by 160-218 and 743-854. Repertoires were collected only later (after the peak T cell response had occurred). Donors were mostly white British, more females; clonal diversity possibly underestimated. Within unmutated variant regions lay the reported targets of nearly half of spike-specific TCRs.

Some clones are missing from TCRdb's copy, which holds only in-frame ones; the method was immunoSEQ multiplex PCR. Seen here are about 140,000 clones, about 91% observed once, and the top ten hold approximately 4.5%. Notes on this clone: The antigen remains undetermined. Mismatch with germline at one junction end may stem from a read error.

The CDR3 covers 15 residues. The germline V gene has CDR1 SSHAT and CDR2 FNYEAQ (reference sequence). This clonotype was sampled from an adult in good health. Here the sequenced sample was peripheral blood, taken on day 0 of AZD1222 vaccination. The chain couples TRBV7-7 to TRBJ2-5; D is possibly TRBD1 (5 bases). The CDR3 loop reads CASSLTEDPQETQYF. Here the CDR3 DNA reads TGTGCTAGCAGCCTGACAGAAGACCCCCAAGAGACCCAGTACTTC.